This T cell receptor beta chain came from a study of blood T cell repertoires in COVID-19. Donors were grouped by their self-reported clinical history. This table comes from immunoSEQ multiplex PCR, and its TCRdb copy is limited to in-frame clones, with some not included. The profile shows fewer than 350,000 clones, over 80% of them singletons. This TCR derives from a woman between 25 and 40 years old with acute COVID-19. The sequencing input was PBMCs or T cells enriched from blood (not recorded which).

Here the CDR3 reads CASRRGRGQFYEQYF. As DNA, the CDR3 is TGTGCCAGCAGAAGGGGCAGGGGGCAATTCTACGAGCAGTACTTC. The chain employs TRBV28 and TRBJ2-7; 8 bases are a match to TRBD1. Germline V CDR1 and CDR2: MDHEN, SYDVKM. The CDR3 totals 15 residues. V gave up 6 bases and J gave up 3 bases; unmatched junction bases: 10.